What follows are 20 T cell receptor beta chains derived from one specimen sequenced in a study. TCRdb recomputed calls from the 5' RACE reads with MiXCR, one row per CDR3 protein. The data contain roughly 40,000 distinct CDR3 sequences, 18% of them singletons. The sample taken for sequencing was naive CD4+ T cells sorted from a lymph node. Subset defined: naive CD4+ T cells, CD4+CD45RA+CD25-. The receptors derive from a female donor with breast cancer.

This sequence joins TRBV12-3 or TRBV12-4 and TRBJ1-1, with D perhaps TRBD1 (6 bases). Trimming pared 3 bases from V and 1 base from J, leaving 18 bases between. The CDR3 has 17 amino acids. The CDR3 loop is CASSFGGARSSNTEAFF. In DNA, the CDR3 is TGTGCCAGCAGTTTCGGGGGGGCGCGGAGTTCGAACACTGAAGCTTTCTTT.

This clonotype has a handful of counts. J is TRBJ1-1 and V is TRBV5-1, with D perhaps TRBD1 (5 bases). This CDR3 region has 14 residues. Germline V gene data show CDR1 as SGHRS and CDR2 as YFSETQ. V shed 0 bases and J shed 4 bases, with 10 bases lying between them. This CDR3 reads CASSLVAGSTEAFF. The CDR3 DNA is TGCGCCAGCAGCTTGGTCGCAGGGTCCACTGAAGCTTTCTTT.

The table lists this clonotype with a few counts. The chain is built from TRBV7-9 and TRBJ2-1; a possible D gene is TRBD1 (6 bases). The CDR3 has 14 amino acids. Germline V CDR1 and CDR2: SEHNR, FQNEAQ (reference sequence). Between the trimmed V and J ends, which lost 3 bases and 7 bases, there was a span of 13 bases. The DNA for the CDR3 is TGTGCCAGCAGCTTGGCAGGGGATGTAAATGAGCAGTTCTTC. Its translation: CASSLAGDVNEQFF.

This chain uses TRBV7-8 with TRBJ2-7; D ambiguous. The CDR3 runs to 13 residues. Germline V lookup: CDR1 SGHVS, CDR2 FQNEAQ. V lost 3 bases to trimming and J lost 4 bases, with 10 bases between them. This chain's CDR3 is CASSFGQVYEQYF. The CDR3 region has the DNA TGTGCCAGCAGCTTTGGGCAGGTATACGAGCAGTACTTC.

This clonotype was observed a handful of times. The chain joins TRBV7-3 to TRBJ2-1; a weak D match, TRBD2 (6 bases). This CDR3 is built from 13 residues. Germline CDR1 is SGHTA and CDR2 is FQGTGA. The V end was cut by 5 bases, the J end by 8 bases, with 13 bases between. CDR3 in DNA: TGTGCCAGCAGCGTACGCCCGGGGGATGAGCAGTTCTTC. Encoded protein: CASSVRPGDEQFF. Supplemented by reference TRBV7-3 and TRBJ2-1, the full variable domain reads GAGVSQTPSNKVTEKGKYVELRCDPISGHTALYWYRQSLGQGPEFLIYFQGTGAADDSGLPNDRFFAVRPEGSVSTLKIQRTERGDSAVYLCASSVRPGDEQFFGPGTRLTVL.

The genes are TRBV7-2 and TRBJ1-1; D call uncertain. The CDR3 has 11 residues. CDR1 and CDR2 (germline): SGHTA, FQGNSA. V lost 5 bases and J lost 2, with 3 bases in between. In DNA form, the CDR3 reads TGTGCCAGCAGCCTCAACACTGAAGCTTTCTTT. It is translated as CASSLNTEAFF.

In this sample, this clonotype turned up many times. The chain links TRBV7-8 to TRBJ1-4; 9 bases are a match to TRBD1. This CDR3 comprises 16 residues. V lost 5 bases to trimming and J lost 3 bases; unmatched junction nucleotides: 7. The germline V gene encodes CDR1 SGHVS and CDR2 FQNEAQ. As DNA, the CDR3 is TGTGCCAGCAGCCAAAACAGGGGGCGGCCTAATGAAAAACTGTTTTTT. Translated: CASSQNRGRPNEKLFF.

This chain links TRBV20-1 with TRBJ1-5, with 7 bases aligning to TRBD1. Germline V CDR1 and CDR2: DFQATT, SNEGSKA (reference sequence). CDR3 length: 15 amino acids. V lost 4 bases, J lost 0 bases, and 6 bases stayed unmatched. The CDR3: CSATPRTGSNQPQHF. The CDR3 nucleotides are TGCAGTGCTACCCCCCGGACAGGTAGCAATCAGCCCCAGCATTTT.

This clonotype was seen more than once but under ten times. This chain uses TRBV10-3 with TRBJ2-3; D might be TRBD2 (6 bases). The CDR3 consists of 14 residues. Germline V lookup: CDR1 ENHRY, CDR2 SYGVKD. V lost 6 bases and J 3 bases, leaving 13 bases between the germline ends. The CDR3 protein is CAISGSSVTDTQYF. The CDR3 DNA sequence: TGTGCCATCAGCGGGAGTTCGGTGACAGATACGCAGTATTTT.

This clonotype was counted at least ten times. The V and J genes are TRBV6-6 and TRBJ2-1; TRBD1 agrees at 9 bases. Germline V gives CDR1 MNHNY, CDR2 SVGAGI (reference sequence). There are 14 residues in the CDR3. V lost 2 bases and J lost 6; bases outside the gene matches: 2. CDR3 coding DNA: TGTGCCAGCAGTTACCAGGGACAGGGCAATGAGCAGTTCTTC. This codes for CASSYQGQGNEQFF.

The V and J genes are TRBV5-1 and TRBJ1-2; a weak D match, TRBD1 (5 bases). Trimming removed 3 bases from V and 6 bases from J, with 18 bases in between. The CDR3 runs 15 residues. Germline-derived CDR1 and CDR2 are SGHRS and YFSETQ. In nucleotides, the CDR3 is TGCGCCAGCAGCTCAAGGCGGGAAGGGGTTGATGGCTACACCTTC. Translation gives CASSSRREGVDGYTF.

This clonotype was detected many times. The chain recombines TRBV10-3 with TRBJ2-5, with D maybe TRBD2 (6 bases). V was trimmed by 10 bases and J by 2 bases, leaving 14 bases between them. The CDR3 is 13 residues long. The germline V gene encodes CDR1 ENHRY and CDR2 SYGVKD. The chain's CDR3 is CATSVADQETQYF. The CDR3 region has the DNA TGTGCCACCTCGGTAGCGGATCAAGAGACCCAGTACTTC.

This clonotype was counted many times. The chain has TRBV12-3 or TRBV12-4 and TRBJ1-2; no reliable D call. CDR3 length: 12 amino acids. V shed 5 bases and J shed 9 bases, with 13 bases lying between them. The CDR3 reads CASSPADRSYTF. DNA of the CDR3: TGTGCCAGCAGTCCAGCCGATAGGAGCTACACCTTC.

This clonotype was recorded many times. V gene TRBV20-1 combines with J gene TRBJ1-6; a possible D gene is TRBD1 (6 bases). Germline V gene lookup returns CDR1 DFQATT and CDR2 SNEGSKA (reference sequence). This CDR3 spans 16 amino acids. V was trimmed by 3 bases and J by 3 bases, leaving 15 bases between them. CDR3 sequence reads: CSARADRPLYNSPLHF. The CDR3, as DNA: TGCAGTGCTAGGGCAGACAGGCCGCTCTATAATTCACCCCTCCACTTT.

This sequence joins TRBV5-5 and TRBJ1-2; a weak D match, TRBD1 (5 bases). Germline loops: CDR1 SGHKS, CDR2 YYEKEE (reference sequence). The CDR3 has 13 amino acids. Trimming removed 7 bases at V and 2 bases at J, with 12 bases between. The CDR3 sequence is CASHPRGNYGYTF. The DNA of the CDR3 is TGTGCCAGCCACCCACGGGGCAACTATGGCTACACCTTC. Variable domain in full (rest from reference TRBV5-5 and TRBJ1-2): DAGVTQSPTHLIKTRGQQVTLRCSPISGHKSVSWYQQVLGQGPQFIFQYYEKEERGRGNFPDRFSARQFPNYSSELNVNALLLGDSALYLCASHPRGNYGYTFGSGTRLTVV.

The CDR3 region has the DNA TGTGCCAGCAGCCCCTCTGGAAACACCATATATTTT. Translation gives CASSPSGNTIYF. The V gene is TRBV7-2, the J gene TRBJ1-3; no clear D gene. The CDR3 spans 12 residues. Per the germline V gene, CDR1 is SGHTA and CDR2 is FQGNSA. Trimming stripped 5 bases from V and 0 bases from J, with 2 bases between.

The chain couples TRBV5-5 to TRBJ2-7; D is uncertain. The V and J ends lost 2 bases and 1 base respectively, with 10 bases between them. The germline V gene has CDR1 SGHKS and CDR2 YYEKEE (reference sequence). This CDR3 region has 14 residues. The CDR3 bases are TGTGCCAGCAGCTTACGTTCCCCTTCCTACGAGCAGTACTTC. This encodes CASSLRSPSYEQYF.

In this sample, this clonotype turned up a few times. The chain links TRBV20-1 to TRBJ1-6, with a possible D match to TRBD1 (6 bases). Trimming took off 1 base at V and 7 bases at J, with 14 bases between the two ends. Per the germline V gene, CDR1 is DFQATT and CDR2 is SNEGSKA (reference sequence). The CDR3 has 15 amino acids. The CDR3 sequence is CSARAFRGSNSPLHF. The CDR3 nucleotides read TGCAGTGCTAGAGCTTTCAGGGGATCGAATTCACCCCTCCACTTT.

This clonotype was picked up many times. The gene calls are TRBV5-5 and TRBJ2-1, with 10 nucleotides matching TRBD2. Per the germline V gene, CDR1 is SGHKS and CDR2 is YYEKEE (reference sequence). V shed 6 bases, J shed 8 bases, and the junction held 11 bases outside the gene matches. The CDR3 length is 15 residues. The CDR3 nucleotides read TGTGCCAGCAAAAGCTCTGCTAGCGGGAGTTATGAGCAGTTCTTC. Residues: CASKSSASGSYEQFF.

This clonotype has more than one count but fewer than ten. The CDR3 is CASSYPIRDGRVAYEQYF. DNA of the CDR3: TGTGCCAGCAGTTACCCTATCAGGGACGGCAGGGTGGCCTACGAGCAGTACTTC. V gene TRBV6-6 combines with J gene TRBJ2-7, with D perhaps being TRBD1 or TRBD2 (5 bases each). Trimming left V 2 bases short and J 2 bases short, with 22 bases between. The CDR3 runs 18 residues. Germline V lookup: CDR1 MNHNY, CDR2 SVGAGI (reference sequence).